This TCR beta chain was documented in a study of cytomegalovirus exposure and HLA in healthy donors. Study-wide results and limits: Later, an analysis showed that TCR beta chains associated with HLA were more clonally expanded than others that were equally common.

This PCR relied on a set of 60 Vbeta primers and 13 Jbeta primers. The assay was immunoSEQ multiplex PCR, and TCRdb's table has in-frame clones only and misses some. The table lists about 190,000 clones, around 85% of them singletons. Germline V gene lookup returns CDR1 SGHVS and CDR2 FNYEAQ. Trimming took 5 bases from V and 7 from J; bases not matched to a gene: 2. This CDR3 spans 13 amino acids. A remark on this clone: As yet, its antigen is unknown.

The sample consisted of PBMCs. The chain employs TRBV7-6 and TRBJ2-2; 9 bases are a match to TRBD2. The sequence came from a man aged 40-50 years in good health and CMV-seropositive. The CDR3, as DNA: TGTGCCAGCAGCCGCGGGGGGGTCGGGGAGCTGTTTTTT. It is translated as CASSRGGVGELFF.